What follows are 24 T cell receptor beta chains derived from one specimen sequenced in a study of molecular identifiers for immune sequencing clone quantification. TCRdb ran MiXCR on the PCR reads and lists one entry per CDR3 protein. The sample lists some 650,000 distinct CDR3 sequences; less than 20% were seen once. Sequenced input: naive CD8+ T cells from blood, with Jurkat cell RNA spiked in. Subset: FACS-sorted CD8+CD4-CCR7+CD45RA+ naive T cells. The receptor set was obtained from a human donor in good health. Some libraries in this study had Jurkat cell RNA spiked in.

This clonotype was detected ten times or more. This chain uses TRBV20-1 with TRBJ1-1; tentatively, D is TRBD1 (5 bases). V lost 2 bases and J lost 7, with 8 bases in between. The CDR3 contains 11 residues. Germline V lookup: CDR1 DFQATT, CDR2 SNEGSKA (reference sequence). CDR3 nucleotide sequence: TGCAGTGCTAGACGGGGGTATGAAGCTTTCTTT. This codes for CSARRGYEAFF.

The CDR3 region is CASSSLGQSEPQHF. The CDR3 DNA sequence: TGTGCCAGCAGTTCCCTGGGGCAGTCCGAGCCCCAGCATTTT. V usage is TRBV27 and J usage is TRBJ1-5; D perhaps matches TRBD1 (5 bases). Trimming shortened V by 4 bases and J by 8 bases, and 15 bases separated the two germline ends. CDR3 length: 14 amino acids. Germline CDR1 and CDR2: MNHEY and SMNVEV (reference sequence).

This clonotype has ten or more counts. V and J are TRBV12-3 or TRBV12-4 and TRBJ2-5; TRBD1 matches at 7 bases. The V and J ends lost 6 bases and 3 bases, in that order; junction bases with no gene match: 7. This CDR3 spans 14 amino acids. The chain's CDR3 is CASSHRQGKETQYF. The CDR3 coding sequence is TGTGCCAGCAGCCATAGACAGGGAAAAGAGACCCAGTACTTC.

This clonotype appeared many times. The chain recombines TRBV20-1 with TRBJ2-3; no definite D call. CDR1 is DFQATT, CDR2 SNEGSKA, per germline (reference sequence). V was trimmed by 0 bases and J by 2 bases, leaving 3 bases between them. The CDR3 is made up of 12 amino acids. The CDR3: CSAREDTDTQYF. CDR3 nucleotides: TGCAGTGCTAGAGAAGACACAGATACGCAGTATTTT.

This clonotype occurred many times. The rearrangement uses TRBV7-9 and TRBJ2-7, with TRBD2 matching over 7 bases. CDR3 size: 18 residues. CDR1 SEHNR and CDR2 FQNEAQ come from the germline V gene (reference sequence). J lost 0 bases, V lost 4 bases, and 15 bases had no gene match. The CDR3 here is CASSSTWSPRGTSYEQYF. CDR3 DNA: TGTGCCAGCAGCTCCACGTGGTCGCCGCGGGGGACCTCCTACGAGCAGTACTTC.

This clonotype showed up many times. The genes are TRBV12-3 or TRBV12-4 and TRBJ2-3; tentatively, D is TRBD1 (6 bases). Trimming cost V 6 bases and J 2 bases, with 12 bases left between them. The CDR3 totals 14 residues. The CDR3 nucleotides are TGTGCCAGCAGGGAACAGGGCTCCACAGATACGCAGTATTTT. Translating it yields CASREQGSTDTQYF.

This clonotype was seen at least ten times. The V and J genes are TRBV12-3 or TRBV12-4 and TRBJ2-4, with 7 nucleotides matching TRBD2. This CDR3 has 16 amino acids. With 3 bases clipped from V and 8 bases from J, the junction kept 13 bases outside the gene matches. The CDR3 loop reads CASSFSLAAAVDIQYF. CDR3 DNA: TGTGCCAGCAGTTTTAGCCTAGCGGCCGCCGTGGACATTCAGTACTTC.

This clonotype was detected a few times. This chain joins TRBV11-2 and TRBJ2-1; TRBD2 matches 10 bases. The V and J ends lost 5 bases and 8 bases, in that order; junction bases with no gene match: 12. Germline V gene lookup returns CDR1 SGHAT and CDR2 FQNNGV. The CDR3 covers 16 residues. The DNA of the CDR3 is TGTGCCAGCAGCCCAAGCGGGAGGGCCTTGTACGATGAGCAGTTCTTC. It specifies CASSPSGRALYDEQFF.

There are a few counts of this clonotype. The chain uses TRBV6-2 or TRBV6-3 and TRBJ2-5, with unresolved D. The CDR3 is made up of 12 amino acids. Trimming stripped 2 bases from V and 4 bases from J, with 5 bases between. Germline lookup yields CDR1 MNHEY and CDR2 SVGEGT. This chain's CDR3 is CASSYEGETQYF. As DNA, the CDR3 is TGTGCCAGCAGTTACGAAGGAGAGACCCAGTACTTC.

For this clonotype: Since a much larger clone is just one base distant, this may be a read error. The V call is TRBV9, the J call TRBJ2-2, with a weak D call TRBD1 (6 bases). The CDR3 covers 16 residues. Germline loops: CDR1 SGDLS, CDR2 YYNGEE. The DNA for the CDR3 is TGTGCCAGCAGCTCACCCTGGGGGCAGAACACCGGGGAGCCGTTTTTT. Protein: CASSSPWGQNTGEPFF. The full variable domain, rest sourced from reference TRBV9 and TRBJ2-2, is DSGVTQTPKHLITATGQRVTLRCSPRSGDLSVYWYQQSLDQGLQFLIQYYNGEERAKGNILERFSAQQFPDLHSELNLSSLELGDSALYFCASSSPWGQNTGEPFFGEGSRLTVL.

As to this clonotype: Possible read error: a much larger clone is one base away. V gene TRBV6-2 or TRBV6-3 combines with J gene TRBJ2-5; 10 bases are shared with TRBD2. The V gene end was trimmed by 5 bases and the J gene end by 4 bases; junction bases not matched to a gene: 13. Germline-derived CDR1 and CDR2 are MNHEY and SVGEGT. The CDR3 loop spans 17 amino acids. CDR3 in DNA: TGTGCCAGCAGTACCTCCCGACCAGCGGGGGGGCGAGAGACCCAGTACTTC. Its translation is CASSTSRPAGGRETQYF.

V and J are TRBV29-1 and TRBJ2-5; D call uncertain. The J call may be incorrect, as the DNA end agrees better with TRBJ2-1. Looked up from germline, CDR1 is SQVTM and CDR2 is ANQGSEA. The CDR3 totals 10 residues. CDR3 protein: CSVVRETQFF. The CDR3, as DNA: TGCAGCGTTGTAAGAGAGACCCAGTTCTTC.

This clonotype has at least ten counts. CDR3 sequence reads: CASSQDTGAEAFF. In DNA, the CDR3 is TGTGCCAGCAGCCAAGACACGGGGGCTGAAGCTTTCTTT. The V call is TRBV14, the J call TRBJ1-1, with TRBD1 as a possible D gene (5 bases). The CDR3 is 13 residues long. Germline V gives CDR1 SGHDN, CDR2 FVKESK. Trimming pared 0 bases from V and 6 bases from J, leaving 8 bases between.

In its sample, this clonotype was seen many times. The chain recombines TRBV21-1 with TRBJ2-7; the table's D call of TRBD2 was not tested on the DNA. TRBV21-1 is listed as a pseudogene. CDR3 length equals 16 residues. This chain's CDR3 is CASSKVLRGRFYEQYF. The CDR3 nucleotides are TGTGCCAGCAGCAAAGTTTTGAGGGGGCGCTTCTACGAGCAGTACTTC.

This clonotype has only a few counts. This chain joins TRBV6-2 or TRBV6-3 and TRBJ1-1; D remains ambiguous. The CDR3 length is 16 residues. The V end lost 7 bases, the J end lost 2 bases, and 20 bases lay between the germline ends. Germline assignment: CDR1 MNHEY and CDR2 SVGEGT. This CDR3 reads CASTNFYPGLNTEAFF. The CDR3 DNA follows: TGTGCCAGCACAAACTTTTACCCCGGCCTTAACACTGAAGCTTTCTTT.

The J gene is TRBJ2-3, the V gene TRBV19; TRBD1 might be the D (6 bases). Germline loops: CDR1 LNHDA, CDR2 SQIVND (reference sequence). The CDR3 is 15 amino acids. V was cut by 6 bases and J by 5 bases, with 18 bases left in between. CDR3 protein: CASSQITGTKDTQYF. The CDR3, as DNA: TGTGCCAGTAGCCAAATTACAGGGACGAAAGATACGCAGTATTTT.

This clonotype occurred a few times. The chain combines TRBV21-1 with TRBJ2-5; the table's D call, TRBD1, was not checked against the DNA. TRBV21-1 is annotated as a pseudogene. This CDR3 has 11 residues. CDR3 region: CASSNPGMSDF. The CDR3 coding sequence is TGTGCCAGCAGCAATCCAGGGATGTCGGATTTC.

This clonotype was detected ten times or more. The chain couples TRBV2 to TRBJ1-1, with D hard to call. CDR1 and CDR2 (germline): SNHLY, FYNNEI. Trimming stripped 1 base from V and 6 bases from J, with 18 bases between. The CDR3 extends over 16 amino acids. This chain's CDR3 is CASSEVELEFYAEAFF. CDR3 nucleotides: TGTGCCAGCAGTGAAGTGGAACTCGAATTCTACGCTGAAGCTTTCTTT. The full variable domain, completed using reference TRBV2 and TRBJ1-1, is EPEVTQTPSHQVTQMGQEVILRCVPISNHLYFYWYRQILGQKVEFLVSFYNNEISEKSEIFDDQFSVERPDGSNFTLKIRSTKLEDSAMYFCASSEVELEFYAEAFFGQGTRLTVV.

Many counts were recorded for this clonotype. The chain uses TRBV9 and TRBJ2-6; TRBD1 is a possible D gene (5 bases). This CDR3 has 17 residues. The germline V gene has CDR1 SGDLS and CDR2 YYNGEE. Deletions cut 4 bases from V and 0 bases from J, with 14 bases between. In DNA, the CDR3 is TGTGCCAGCAGCCCAGGGCAGAGCCTCTCTGGGGCCAACGTCCTGACTTTC. Protein product: CASSPGQSLSGANVLTF.

This clonotype was seen at least ten times. The chain joins TRBV4-1 to TRBJ1-5; 8 bases map to TRBD1. The germline V gene has CDR1 MGHRA and CDR2 YSYEKL. V dropped 3 bases and J dropped 3; count of bases not matched to a gene: 4. The CDR3 is 15 residues long. In nucleotides, the CDR3 is TGCGCCAGCAGCCACGTGACAGGGGACAATCAGCCCCAGCATTTT. This sequence encodes CASSHVTGDNQPQHF.

A word on this clonotype: Germline and junction disagree at one end, which may indicate a read error. This chain uses TRBV4-1 with TRBJ2-7; D remains ambiguous. There are 17 residues in the CDR3. From germline, CDR1 is MGHRA and CDR2 YSYEKL. In DNA form, the CDR3 reads TGCACCAGCAGCCGAACGTTTAAGGGCGGTAGCTCCTACGAGCAGTACTTC. Translated, it gives CTSSRTFKGGSSYEQYF.

This clonotype was recorded many times. The rearrangement uses TRBV4-1 and TRBJ2-7, with 9 bases that match TRBD1. CDR3 size: 16 residues. V trimming: 0 bases; J trimming: 3 bases; junction bases outside the gene matches: 6. Germline loops: CDR1 MGHRA, CDR2 YSYEKL. The CDR3, as DNA: TGCGCCAGCAGCCAAGAGGGGACAGGGACGTTCTACGAGCAGTACTTC. This encodes CASSQEGTGTFYEQYF.

The table lists this clonotype with many counts. This chain connects TRBV19 to TRBJ2-7; perhaps TRBD1 as D (5 bases). The CDR3 sequence is 15 residues long. Germline V gives CDR1 LNHDA, CDR2 SQIVND (reference sequence). Between the trimmed V and J ends, which lost 3 bases and 0 bases, there was a span of 12 bases. CDR3 coding DNA: TGTGCCAGTAGTATTTACCAGGGCCCCTCCTACGAGCAGTACTTC. This sequence encodes CASSIYQGPSYEQYF.

In this sample, this clonotype turned up many times. V is TRBV4-1 and J is TRBJ1-2, with 8 bases identical to TRBD1. The CDR3 loop spans 15 amino acids. Germline CDR1 is MGHRA and CDR2 is YSYEKL. V was clipped by 3 bases and J by 0 bases; unmatched bases: 3. CDR3 amino acids: CASSHDRGPNYGYTF. For the CDR3, the DNA is TGCGCCAGCAGCCACGACAGGGGACCTAACTATGGCTACACCTTC.